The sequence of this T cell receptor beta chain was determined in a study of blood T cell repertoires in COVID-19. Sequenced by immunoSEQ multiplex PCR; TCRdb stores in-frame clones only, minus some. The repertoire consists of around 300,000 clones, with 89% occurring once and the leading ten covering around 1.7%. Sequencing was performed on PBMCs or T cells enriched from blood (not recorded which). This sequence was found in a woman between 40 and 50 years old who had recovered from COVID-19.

CDR3 residues: CASSPSGQQETQYF. The CDR3 DNA sequence: TGTGCCAGCTCACCCTCGGGACAGCAAGAGACCCAGTACTTC. The V call is TRBV18, the J call TRBJ2-5; 7 nucleotides match TRBD1. V dropped 3 bases and J dropped 2; count of bases not matched to a gene: 3. This CDR3 is 14 amino acids long. Germline CDR1 is KGHSH and CDR2 is LQKENI.